The clone carrying this T cell receptor (beta chain) was counted ten times or more. The data were obtained in a study of T cells in Graves' hyperthyroidism and ophthalmopathy. TCR beta CDR3 sequences were amplified from RNA transcripts. The HTBI primer set was used in a first-round RT-PCR of the TCR CDR3. TCRdb called the multiplex PCR reads again in MiXCR, with one record for every CDR3 protein. The data show about 560,000 distinct CDR3 sequences, with approximately 16% seen just once and under 20% held by the top ten. The trim removed 5 bases at V and 7 bases at J, leaving 9 bases unmatched. This CDR3 contains 16 residues. Germline loops: CDR1 SGHNT, CDR2 YYREEE (reference sequence).

Material: blood. This rearrangement joins TRBV5-4 to TRBJ2-1, with 13 nucleotides matching TRBD2. The receptor's source is a woman aged 18-29 years with Graves' hyperthyroidism. The CDR3 bases are TGTGCCAGCAGATGGACTAGCGGGAGTATGGTTAATGAGCAGTTCTTC. Protein: CASRWTSGSMVNEQFF. Drawing the rest from reference TRBV5-4 and TRBJ2-1, the complete variable domain is ETGVTQSPTHLIKTRGQQVTLRCSSQSGHNTVSWYQQALGQGPQFIFQYYREEENGRGNFPPRFSGLQFPNYSSELNVNALELDDSALYLCASRWTSGSMVNEQFFGPGTRLTVL.